The subject of this entry is one T cell receptor beta chain. Profiled with immunoSEQ multiplex PCR; TCRdb holds only in-frame clones, not every one. Among about 210,000 clones listed, about 86% were seen once. The data originate from a study of blood T cell repertoires in COVID-19. This clonotype was sampled from a man in his fifties or sixties with active or convalescent COVID-19. The material sequenced was peripheral blood.

As DNA, the CDR3 is TGCGCCAGCAGCTTGATTCCCGGGGGAGGCGAAAAACTGTTTTTT. Its translation is CASSLIPGGGEKLFF. The chain recombines TRBV5-1 with TRBJ1-4; D is possibly TRBD1 (5 bases). Deletions cut 1 base from V and 8 bases from J, with 15 bases between. Germline V lookup: CDR1 SGHRS, CDR2 YFSETQ. The CDR3 loop spans 15 amino acids.